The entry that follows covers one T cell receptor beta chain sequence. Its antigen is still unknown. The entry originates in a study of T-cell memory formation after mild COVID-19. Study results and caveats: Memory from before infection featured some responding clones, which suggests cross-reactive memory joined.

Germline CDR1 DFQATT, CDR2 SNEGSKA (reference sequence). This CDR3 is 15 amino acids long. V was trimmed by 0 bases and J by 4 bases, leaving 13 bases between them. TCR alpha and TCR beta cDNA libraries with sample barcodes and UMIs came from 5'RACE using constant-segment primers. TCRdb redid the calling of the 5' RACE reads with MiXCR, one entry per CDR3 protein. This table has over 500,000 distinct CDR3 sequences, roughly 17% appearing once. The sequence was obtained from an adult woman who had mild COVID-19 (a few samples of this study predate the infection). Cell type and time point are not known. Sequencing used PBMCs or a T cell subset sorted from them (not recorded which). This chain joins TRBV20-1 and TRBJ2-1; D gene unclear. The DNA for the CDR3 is TGCAGTGCTAGAGATCCGCCCCTCAATTACAATGAGCAGTTCTTC. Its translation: CSARDPPLNYNEQFF.